Below, 24 T cell receptor beta chains from the same sample are listed, as sequenced in a study of blood T cell repertoires in COVID-19 (dated by TCRdb to 2018 to 2020). The library was made by the immunoSEQ multiplex PCR assay. This immuneACCESS table, as held by TCRdb, lists in-frame sequences with V and J called but not all clones. Of the missing ones, under half trace to an unresolved V gene in checked studies; the others have no known cause. The sample table holds about 480,000 clones, of which about 91% were seen once. Roughly 0.9% of the sample comes from the top ten. Sequencing input: peripheral blood. All receptors derive from a man younger than 35 with COVID-19, enrolled during active disease.

The gene calls are TRBV12-2 and TRBJ1-5; the table's D call, TRBD1, has no DNA check behind it. TRBV12-2 is designated a pseudogene. This CDR3 is built from 13 residues. CDR3 in DNA: TGTGCAAGTCGCGAACAGGGGCAACAGCCCCAGCATTTT. Protein: CASREQGQQPQHF.

V gene TRBV5-4 combines with J gene TRBJ1-3, with TRBD1 matching over 12 bases. The V and J ends lost 1 base and 8 bases, in that order; junction bases with no gene match: 7. The V gene's germline CDR1 is SGHNT and CDR2 YYREEE (reference sequence). The CDR3 is 16 amino acids. The CDR3 coding sequence is TGTGCCAGCAGCTTGAAGGGACAGGGGGCGCGGGACACCATATATTTT. Protein product: CASSLKGQGARDTIYF. Drawing the rest from reference TRBV5-4 and TRBJ1-3, the complete variable domain is ETGVTQSPTHLIKTRGQQVTLRCSSQSGHNTVSWYQQALGQGPQFIFQYYREEENGRGNFPPRFSGLQFPNYSSELNVNALELDDSALYLCASSLKGQGARDTIYFGEGSWLTVV.

The gene calls are TRBV18 and TRBJ2-1; 8 bases line up with TRBD2. The CDR3 is made up of 16 amino acids. Germline CDR1 and CDR2: KGHSH and LQKENI. The V segment lost 0 bases and the J segment 2 bases; nucleotides outside the gene matches: 3. The CDR3 coding sequence is TGTGCCAGCTCACCACCGGCGGGGGGTACCTACAATGAGCAGTTCTTC. This codes for CASSPPAGGTYNEQFF. The full variable domain, its missing parts supplied by reference TRBV18 and TRBJ2-1, is NAGVMQNPRHLVRRRGQEARLRCSPMKGHSHVYWYRQLPEEGLKFMVYLQKENIIDESGMPKERFSAEFPKEGPSILRIQQVVRGDSAAYFCASSPPAGGTYNEQFFGPGTRLTVL.

J is TRBJ1-2 and V is TRBV11-3, with TRBD1 matching over 7 bases. In germline, CDR1 is SGHNT, CDR2 YENEEA. CDR3 length: 15 residues. The V segment lost 5 bases and the J segment 4 bases; nucleotides outside the gene matches: 10. The CDR3 DNA reads as TGTGCCAGCAGCCCAAGGACAGGAGCAACCTATGGCTACACCTTC. Its translation: CASSPRTGATYGYTF. The variable domain in full, completed from reference TRBV11-3 and TRBJ1-2, reads EAGVVQSPRYKIIEKKQPVAFWCNPISGHNTLYWYLQNLGQGPELLIRYENEEAVDDSQLPKDRFSAERLKGVDSTLKIQPAELGDSAVYLCASSPRTGATYGYTFGSGTRLTVV.

The chain links TRBV28 to TRBJ1-4; 7 bases fit TRBD1. Germline V gives CDR1 MDHEN, CDR2 SYDVKM. The length of the CDR3 is 14 residues. V dropped 5 bases and J dropped 5; count of bases not matched to a gene: 5. CDR3 sequence: CASSPGQLNEKLFF. The CDR3, as DNA: TGTGCCAGCAGTCCGGGACAGCTAAATGAAAAACTGTTTTTT.

The rearrangement joins TRBV6-5 to TRBJ2-3; tentatively, D is TRBD1 (6 bases). The germline V gene has CDR1 MNHEY and CDR2 SVGAGI. The V and J ends lost 6 bases and 2 bases respectively, with 12 bases between them. CDR3 length equals 14 residues. CDR3 loop: CASRGHRATDTQYF. The CDR3 bases are TGTGCCAGCAGAGGCCACAGGGCCACAGATACGCAGTATTTT.

V and J are TRBV19 and TRBJ2-1, with 16 bases fitting TRBD2. Trimming removed 7 bases from V and 8 bases from J; junction bases left unmatched: 2. The CDR3 runs to 14 residues. The V gene's germline CDR1 is LNHDA and CDR2 SQIVND (reference sequence). CDR3 nucleotides: TGTGCCAGTACGGGACTAGCGGGAGGGTATGAGCAGTTCTTC. This sequence encodes CASTGLAGGYEQFF.

This clone is a singleton in its sample. The CDR3 loop is CASSALPGSGNTIYF. The CDR3 DNA reads as TGTGCCAGCAGTGCCCTGCCAGGGTCTGGAAACACCATATATTTT. The chain combines TRBV2 with TRBJ1-3; possible D gene TRBD1, 5 bases. Germline lookup yields CDR1 SNHLY and CDR2 FYNNEI. V lost 4 bases, J lost 1 base, and 11 bases lay in between. The CDR3 is 15 residues long.

The chain links TRBV27 to TRBJ1-2; D is ambiguous. CDR3 length equals 14 residues. Germline V gene lookup returns CDR1 MNHEY and CDR2 SMNVEV (reference sequence). V lost 9 bases and J lost 0, with 14 bases in between. The CDR3 spells CARLPPTANYGYTF. The CDR3 bases are TGTGCCAGACTACCGCCGACGGCTAACTATGGCTACACCTTC.

Concerning this clone: One end of the junction does not line up with germline, which may come from a read error. The chain employs TRBV19 and TRBJ2-7; 12 bases match TRBD2. This CDR3 contains 16 residues. CDR1 and CDR2 (germline): LNHDA, SQIVND (reference sequence). The CDR3 protein is CASSVEPSGRAYEQYF. For the CDR3, the DNA is TGTGCCAGTAGTGTAGAACCTAGCGGGAGGGCCTACGAGCAGTACTTC. Complete variable domain (other parts from reference TRBV19 and TRBJ2-7): DGGITQSPKYLFRKEGQNVTLSCEQNLNHDAMYWYRQDPGQGLRLIYYSQIVNDFQKGDIAEGYSVSREKKESFPLTVTSAQKNPTAFYLCASSVEPSGRAYEQYFGPGTRLTVT.

This rearrangement joins TRBV28 to TRBJ2-5; TRBD1 agrees at 10 bases. Germline lookup yields CDR1 MDHEN and CDR2 SYDVKM. This CDR3 is built from 16 residues. Germline trimming cut 6 bases from V and 4 bases from J; bases unmatched to any gene: 11. DNA for the CDR3: TGTGCCAGCAGCTCTGGGGACAGGGGACGTAGAGAGACCCAGTACTTC. Translation: CASSSGDRGRRETQYF.

The chain combines TRBV2 with TRBJ2-1, with TRBD1 identical over 9 bases. Germline CDR1 and CDR2: SNHLY and FYNNEI. V gave up 8 bases and J gave up 6 bases; unmatched junction bases: 8. This CDR3 is 14 amino acids long. CDR3 in DNA: TGTGCCAGCCCCCCGGGACAGGGAGGCAATGAGCAGTTCTTC. Protein product: CASPPGQGGNEQFF.

The rearrangement joins TRBV3-1 (or the pseudogene TRBV3-2) to TRBJ2-5; D uncertain. In germline, CDR1 is LGHDT, CDR2 YNNKEL (reference sequence). V lost 0 bases and J lost 6, with 8 bases in between. CDR3 length: 13 residues. The CDR3 region has the DNA TGTGCCAGCAGCCAAGAGGCGGTGAAGACCCAGTACTTC. Its protein product is CASSQEAVKTQYF.

The V and J genes are TRBV6-5 and TRBJ2-3; 8 bases are shared with TRBD2. This CDR3 has 15 amino acids. Germline V gene sequence: CDR1 MNHEY, CDR2 SVGAGI. V lost 6 bases, J lost 9 bases, and 14 bases stayed unmatched. CDR3 residues: CASRAGTSLQATQYF. Here the CDR3 DNA reads TGTGCCAGCAGAGCCGGGACTAGTTTGCAGGCGACGCAGTATTTT.

The chain joins TRBV11-2 to TRBJ2-5; 12 nucleotides agree with TRBD2. Germline V gene sequence: CDR1 SGHAT, CDR2 FQNNGV. The CDR3 totals 17 residues. V lost 1 base and J lost 1; bases outside the gene matches: 4. The CDR3 bases are TGTGCCAGCAGCTTAGGCAGACTAGCGGGGGTCCAAGAGACCCAGTACTTC. Residues: CASSLGRLAGVQETQYF.

J is TRBJ1-1 and V is TRBV11-2; D is unclear. The CDR3 totals 13 residues. Deletions cut 2 bases from V and 1 base from J, with 5 bases between. CDR1 and CDR2 (germline): SGHAT, FQNNGV. The CDR3 reads CASSLSENTEAFF. The CDR3, as DNA: TGTGCCAGCAGCTTATCAGAGAACACTGAAGCTTTCTTT.

V usage is TRBV6-1 and J usage is TRBJ2-7; maybe TRBD2 (6 bases). The CDR3 sequence is 17 residues long. Germline V CDR1 and CDR2: MNHNS, SASEGT. V dropped 0 bases and J dropped 4 bases, with 19 bases sitting between them. The CDR3, as DNA: TGTGCCAGCAGTGAAGCCCTTAGCGGTAGACGGGAGTACGAGCAGTACTTC. This codes for CASSEALSGRREYEQYF.

J is TRBJ2-7 and V is TRBV11-2; D unclear. The germline V gene encodes CDR1 SGHAT and CDR2 FQNNGV. The CDR3 consists of 13 residues. Trimming removed 7 bases at V and 5 bases at J, with 15 bases between. CDR3 coding DNA: TGTGCCAGCAAAGGCGGCTCCCGGCACGAGCAGTACTTC. Protein sequence: CASKGGSRHEQYF.

The V call is TRBV6-6, the J call TRBJ2-3; 8 bases fit TRBD2. Germline loops: CDR1 MNHNY, CDR2 SVGAGI (reference sequence). V dropped 0 bases and J dropped 6; count of bases not matched to a gene: 8. This CDR3 comprises 16 residues. CDR3 residues: CASSYSTGLAPDTQYF. The CDR3 nucleotides are TGTGCCAGCAGTTACTCGACAGGACTAGCTCCCGATACGCAGTATTTT.

The CDR3 sequence is CASREGRVPLSSYNSPLHF. The DNA for the CDR3 is TGTGCCAGCAGGGAAGGCAGGGTCCCTTTAAGCTCCTATAATTCACCCCTCCACTTT. This sequence joins TRBV11-3 and TRBJ1-6; possibly TRBD1 for D (5 bases). The CDR3 has 19 residues. From germline, CDR1 is SGHNT and CDR2 YENEEA. V lost 6 bases, J lost 0 bases, and 21 bases lay in between.

The rearrangement uses TRBV7-3 and TRBJ1-1; the match to TRBD1 covers 8 bases. The germline gives CDR1 SGHTA, CDR2 FQGTGA. V gave up 5 bases and J gave up 7 bases; unmatched junction bases: 6. CDR3 length: 13 residues. CDR3 nucleotide sequence: TGTGCCAGCAGCGAGGGACAGGAAAATGAAGCTTTCTTT. This translates into CASSEGQENEAFF.

This chain uses TRBV5-4 with TRBJ1-1; perhaps TRBD1 as D (5 bases). Germline V CDR1 and CDR2: SGHNT, YYREEE (reference sequence). Deletions cut 1 base from V and 2 bases from J, with 12 bases between. The CDR3 is 15 amino acids. CDR3 nucleotide sequence: TGTGCCAGCAGCTTGTCCCTACAGGAAAACACTGAAGCTTTCTTT. It codes for CASSLSLQENTEAFF.

The V and J genes are TRBV13 and TRBJ1-4; no firm D call. Trimming pared 5 bases from V and 4 bases from J, leaving 8 bases between. Looked up from germline, CDR1 is PRHDT and CDR2 is FYEKMQ (reference sequence). This CDR3 has 13 residues. The CDR3 DNA reads TGTGCCAGCAGCGTGGGGAGTAATGAAAAACTGTTTTTT. Its translation is CASSVGSNEKLFF.

This clone has only one observation. The chain combines TRBV12-3 or TRBV12-4 with TRBJ2-7, with 8 nucleotides matching TRBD2. The CDR3 length is 12 residues. Trimming at V came to 3 bases and at J to 6 bases, leaving 1 base not matched to a gene. The CDR3 DNA follows: TGTGCCAGCAGTTTGGCGGGGGGCGAGCAGTACTTC. Translated, it gives CASSLAGGEQYF.